The TCR beta chain described here comes from a study of cytomegalovirus exposure and HLA in healthy donors. Findings of the study overall: Available immune exposure information covered CMV serostatus only. Owing to their indistinguishability, certain V segments, notably TRBV6-2 and TRBV6-3, were excluded. The authors later found TCR association rates varying by HLA locus, with DRB1 most and HLA-C fewest. About 87% or about 30% of the time was how often most TCR beta V segments were productive, according to an earlier analysis.

Germline V gene data show CDR1 as MNHEY and CDR2 as SMNVEV (reference sequence). CDR3 length equals 14 residues. The junction had 6 bases not matched to a gene; V was cut back by 6 bases and J by 6 bases. Worth noting for this clone: The antigen remains undetermined.

PCR employed 60 Vbeta and 13 Jbeta primers. The repertoire was sequenced with immunoSEQ multiplex PCR; TCRdb's copy has only in-frame clones and lacks some. The sample lists 50,000 to 65,000 clones; more than 70% were seen once. The clonotype was recovered from a middle-aged man in good health and CMV-seropositive. The gene calls are TRBV27 and TRBJ1-5, with 9 bases fitting TRBD1. Sequencing used PBMCs. The CDR3 DNA sequence: TGTGCCAGCAGGAAACAGGGGGCAGGTCAGCCCCAGCATTTT. Protein: CASRKQGAGQPQHF.